The sequence of this T cell receptor (beta chain) was determined in a study of OX40 agonist ivuxolimab in advanced cancers. Repertoires were generated with immunoSEQ multiplex PCR, while TCRdb's copy carries only in-frame clones and drops some. The sample lists tens of thousands of clones; 85% to 90% were seen once. The material was CD4+ or CD8+ T cells sorted from blood, obtained in a trial of the OX40 agonist ivuxolimab. The receptor was derived from an adult with an advanced solid tumor such as melanoma, head and neck, liver or kidney cancer.

Here the CDR3 DNA reads TGTGCCGGTCTCAACTCGGACAGCTATGGCTACACCTTC. Translated, it gives CAGLNSDSYGYTF. V gene TRBV28 combines with J gene TRBJ1-2; D perhaps matches TRBD1 (6 bases). The CDR3 spans 13 residues. Germline V gene lookup returns CDR1 MDHEN and CDR2 SYDVKM. V lost 11 bases, J lost 4 bases, and 17 bases lay in between.